This entry describes one T cell receptor beta chain. Antigen unknown. The data stem from a study of cytomegalovirus exposure and HLA in healthy donors. General study points: Three CMV-associated chains were confirmed in vitro to be specific for CMV antigens. TCR beta sequences reportedly predicted most subjects' HLA-A and HLA-B alleles accurately. A missense variant in DCLRE1C was later tied to TCR beta V- and J-gene trimming.

Germline values: CDR1 SGHTA, CDR2 FQGTGA. The CDR3 loop spans 17 amino acids. J gave up 1 base and V 3 bases, and 8 bases lay outside the gene matches. 60 Vbeta and 13 Jbeta primers were used in PCR. Libraries were prepared by immunoSEQ multiplex PCR; TCRdb keeps only in-frame clonotypes and omits some of them. The data contain 150,000 to 200,000 clones, over 70% of them singletons. J is TRBJ2-3 and V is TRBV7-3; TRBD1 matches at 9 bases. The TCR was taken from a male donor in good health and CMV-seronegative. Specimen: PBMCs. Here the CDR3 DNA reads TGTGCCAGCAGCTTGGGACAGGGAATTTTTGGCACAGATACGCAGTATTTT. Residues: CASSLGQGIFGTDTQYF. Complete variable domain (other parts from reference TRBV7-3 and TRBJ2-3): GAGVSQTPSNKVTEKGKYVELRCDPISGHTALYWYRQSLGQGPEFLIYFQGTGAADDSGLPNDRFFAVRPEGSVSTLKIQRTERGDSAVYLCASSLGQGIFGTDTQYFGPGTRLTVL.